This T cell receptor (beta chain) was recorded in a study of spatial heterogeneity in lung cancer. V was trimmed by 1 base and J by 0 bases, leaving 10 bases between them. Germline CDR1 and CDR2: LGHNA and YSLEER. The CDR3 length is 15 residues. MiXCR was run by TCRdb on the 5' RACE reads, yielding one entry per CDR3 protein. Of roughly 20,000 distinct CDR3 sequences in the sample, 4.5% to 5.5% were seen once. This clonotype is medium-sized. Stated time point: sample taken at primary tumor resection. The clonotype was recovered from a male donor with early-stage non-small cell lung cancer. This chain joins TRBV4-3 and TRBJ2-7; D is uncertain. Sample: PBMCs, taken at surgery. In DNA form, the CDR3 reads TGCGCCAGCAGCCAAGTTATTGGCGCCTCCTACGAGCAGTACTTC. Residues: CASSQVIGASYEQYF.